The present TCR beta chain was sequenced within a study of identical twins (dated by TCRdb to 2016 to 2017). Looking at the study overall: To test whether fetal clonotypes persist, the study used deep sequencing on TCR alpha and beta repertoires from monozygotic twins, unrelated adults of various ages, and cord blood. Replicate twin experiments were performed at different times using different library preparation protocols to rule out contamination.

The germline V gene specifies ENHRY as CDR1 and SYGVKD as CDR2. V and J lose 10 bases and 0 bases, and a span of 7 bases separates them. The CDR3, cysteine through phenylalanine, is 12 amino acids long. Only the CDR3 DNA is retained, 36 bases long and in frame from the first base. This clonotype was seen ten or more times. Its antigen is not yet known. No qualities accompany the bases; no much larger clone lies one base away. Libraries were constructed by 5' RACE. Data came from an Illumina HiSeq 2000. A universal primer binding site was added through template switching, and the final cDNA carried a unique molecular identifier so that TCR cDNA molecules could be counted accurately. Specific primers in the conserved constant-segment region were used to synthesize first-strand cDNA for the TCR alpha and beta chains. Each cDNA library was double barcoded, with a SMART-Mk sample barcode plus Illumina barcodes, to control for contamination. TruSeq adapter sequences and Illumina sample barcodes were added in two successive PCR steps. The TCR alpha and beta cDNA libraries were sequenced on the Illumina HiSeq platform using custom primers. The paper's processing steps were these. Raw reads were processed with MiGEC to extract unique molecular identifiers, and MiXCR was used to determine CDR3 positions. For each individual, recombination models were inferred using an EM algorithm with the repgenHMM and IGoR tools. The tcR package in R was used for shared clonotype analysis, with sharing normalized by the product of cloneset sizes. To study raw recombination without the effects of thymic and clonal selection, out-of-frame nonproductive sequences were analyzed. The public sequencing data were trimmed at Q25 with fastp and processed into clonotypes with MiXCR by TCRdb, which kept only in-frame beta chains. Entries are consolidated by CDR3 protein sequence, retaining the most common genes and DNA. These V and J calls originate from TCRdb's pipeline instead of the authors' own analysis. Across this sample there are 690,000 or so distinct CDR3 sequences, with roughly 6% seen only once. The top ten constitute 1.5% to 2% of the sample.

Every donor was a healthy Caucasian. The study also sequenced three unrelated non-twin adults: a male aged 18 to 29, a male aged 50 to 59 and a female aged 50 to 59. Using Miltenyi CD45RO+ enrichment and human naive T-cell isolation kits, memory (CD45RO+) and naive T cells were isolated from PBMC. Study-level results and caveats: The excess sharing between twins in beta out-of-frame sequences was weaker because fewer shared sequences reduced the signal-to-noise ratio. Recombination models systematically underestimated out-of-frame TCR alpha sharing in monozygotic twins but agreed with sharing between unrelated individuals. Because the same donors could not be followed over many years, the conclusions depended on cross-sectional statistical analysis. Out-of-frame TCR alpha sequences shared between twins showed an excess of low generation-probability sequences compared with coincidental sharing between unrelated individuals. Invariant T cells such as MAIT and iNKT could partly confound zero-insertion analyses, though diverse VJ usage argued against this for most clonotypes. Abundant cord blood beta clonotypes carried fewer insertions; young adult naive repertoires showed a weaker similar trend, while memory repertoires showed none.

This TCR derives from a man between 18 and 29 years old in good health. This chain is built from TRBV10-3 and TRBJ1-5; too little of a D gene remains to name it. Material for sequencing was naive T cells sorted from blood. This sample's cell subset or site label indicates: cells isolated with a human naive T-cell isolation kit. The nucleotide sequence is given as TGTGCCACCGCAGATAGCAATCAGCCCCAGCATTTT. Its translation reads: CATADSNQPQHF.